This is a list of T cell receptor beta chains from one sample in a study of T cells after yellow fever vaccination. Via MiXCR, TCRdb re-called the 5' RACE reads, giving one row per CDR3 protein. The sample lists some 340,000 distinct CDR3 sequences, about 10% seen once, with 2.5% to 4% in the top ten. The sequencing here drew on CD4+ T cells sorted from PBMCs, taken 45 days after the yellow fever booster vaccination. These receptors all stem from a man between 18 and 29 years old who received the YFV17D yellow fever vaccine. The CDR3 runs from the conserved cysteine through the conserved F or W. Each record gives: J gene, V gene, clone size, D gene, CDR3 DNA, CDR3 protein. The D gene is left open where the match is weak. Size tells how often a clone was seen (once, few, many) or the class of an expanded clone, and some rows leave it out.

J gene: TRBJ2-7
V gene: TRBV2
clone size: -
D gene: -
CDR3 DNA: TGTGCCAGCAGTGTCTTGCAGAACTACGAGCAGTACTTC
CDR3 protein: CASSVLQNYEQYF

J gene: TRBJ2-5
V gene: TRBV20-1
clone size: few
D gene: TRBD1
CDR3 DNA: TGCAGTGCTAACCCCGGACAGGGCTGGAAAGAGACCCAGTACTTC
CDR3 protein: CSANPGQGWKETQYF

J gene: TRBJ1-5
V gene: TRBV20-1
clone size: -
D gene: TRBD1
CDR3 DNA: TGCAGTGCTAGTCGACAGGGGTATCAGCCCCAGCATTTT
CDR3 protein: CSASRQGYQPQHF

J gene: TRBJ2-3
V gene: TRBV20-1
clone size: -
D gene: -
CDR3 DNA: TGCAGTGCTAGGAAGGGACCCAGCACAGATACGCAGTATTTT
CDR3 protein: CSARKGPSTDTQYF

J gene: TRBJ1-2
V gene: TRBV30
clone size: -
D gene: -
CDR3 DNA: TGTGCCTGGAGTGTAGGGATCTATGGCTACACCTTC
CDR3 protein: CAWSVGIYGYTF

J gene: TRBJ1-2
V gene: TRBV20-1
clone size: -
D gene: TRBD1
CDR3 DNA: TGCAGTGCTGCCCAGATAACGGACAGGCGGTTGAACACCTTC
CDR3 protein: CSAAQITDRRLNTF

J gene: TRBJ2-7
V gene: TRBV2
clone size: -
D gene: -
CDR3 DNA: TGTGCCAGCACCTATGCCGGCCTACCGGGACTTAAGTACTTC
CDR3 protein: CASTYAGLPGLKYF

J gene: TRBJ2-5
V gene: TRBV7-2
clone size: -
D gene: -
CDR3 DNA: TGTGCCAGCAGCCCGGTTATGAGGGGCCAGTACTTC
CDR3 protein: CASSPVMRGQYF

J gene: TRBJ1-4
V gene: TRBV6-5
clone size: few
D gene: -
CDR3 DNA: TGTGCCAGCAGCGATCGCTGGCAGGACAGTAATGAAAAACTGTTTTTT
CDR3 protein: CASSDRWQDSNEKLFF

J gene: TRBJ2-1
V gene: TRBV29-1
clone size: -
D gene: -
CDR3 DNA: TGCAGCATTTCGTACAATGAGCAGTTCTTC
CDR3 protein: CSISYNEQFF

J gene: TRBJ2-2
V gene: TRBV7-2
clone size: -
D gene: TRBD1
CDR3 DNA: TGTGCCAGCAGCTACTCCGGGACAGGGACCACCGGGGAGCTGTTTTTT
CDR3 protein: CASSYSGTGTTGELFF

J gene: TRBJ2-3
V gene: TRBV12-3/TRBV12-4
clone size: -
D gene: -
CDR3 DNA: TGTGCCAGCGCCGGGGGCAGCACAGATACGCAGTATTTT
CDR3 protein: CASAGGSTDTQYF

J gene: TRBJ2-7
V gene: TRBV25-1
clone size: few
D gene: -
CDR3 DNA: TGTGCCAGCAGTGAGTTATGGAGCTCCTACGAGCAGTACTTC
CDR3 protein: CASSELWSSYEQYF

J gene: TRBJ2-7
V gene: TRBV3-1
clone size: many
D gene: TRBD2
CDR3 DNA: TGTGCCAGCAGCCCCTTAGCGGGGGGCACCTACGAGCAGTACTTC
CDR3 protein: CASSPLAGGTYEQYF

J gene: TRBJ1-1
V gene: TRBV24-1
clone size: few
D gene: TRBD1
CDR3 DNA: TGTGCCACCAGAGCCGGGACAGGGGCCCCCGACGAAGCTTTCTTT
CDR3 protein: CATRAGTGAPDEAFF

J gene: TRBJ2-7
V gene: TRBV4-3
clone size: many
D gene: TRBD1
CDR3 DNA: TGCGCCAGCAGCCAAGGGGGACAGGGGGCTTCCTACGAGCAGTACTTC
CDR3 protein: CASSQGGQGASYEQYF

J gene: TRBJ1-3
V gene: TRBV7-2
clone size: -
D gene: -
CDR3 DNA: TGTGCCAGCAGCTTAGCACCGGGGACCGATGGAAACACCATATATTTT
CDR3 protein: CASSLAPGTDGNTIYF

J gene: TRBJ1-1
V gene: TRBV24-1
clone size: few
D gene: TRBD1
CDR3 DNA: TGTGCCACCAGTGGAGGGGGCAGGACTGAAGCTTTCTTT
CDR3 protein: CATSGGGRTEAFF

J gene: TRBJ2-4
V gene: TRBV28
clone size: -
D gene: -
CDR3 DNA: TGTGCCAGCAGTCCCCGGGACTGGAACATTCAGTACTTC
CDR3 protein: CASSPRDWNIQYF

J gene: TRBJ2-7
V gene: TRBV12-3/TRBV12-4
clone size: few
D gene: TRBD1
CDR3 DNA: TGTGCCAGCAGTTCCGGGACAGGGGACCACGAGCAGTACTTC
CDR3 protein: CASSSGTGDHEQYF

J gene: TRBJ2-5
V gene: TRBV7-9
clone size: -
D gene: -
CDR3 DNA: TGTGCCAGCAGCTTAAACCCGAAAGAGACCCAGTACTTC
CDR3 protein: CASSLNPKETQYF

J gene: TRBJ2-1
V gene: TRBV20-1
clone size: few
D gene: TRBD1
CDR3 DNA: TGCAGTGCGGGGGGACAGGGGCATGAGCAGTTCTTC
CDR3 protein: CSAGGQGHEQFF

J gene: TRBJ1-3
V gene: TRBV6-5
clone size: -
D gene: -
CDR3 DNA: TGTGCCAGCAGTTACTCGAGCCCCTGGGAATTGGGGGGAAACACCATATATTTT
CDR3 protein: CASSYSSPWELGGNTIYF

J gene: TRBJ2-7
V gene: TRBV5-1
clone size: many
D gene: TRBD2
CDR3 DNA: TGCGCCAGCAGCTTGGCCGGAGCGGGGGCCGCTACCTACGAGCAGTACTTC
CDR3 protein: CASSLAGAGAATYEQYF

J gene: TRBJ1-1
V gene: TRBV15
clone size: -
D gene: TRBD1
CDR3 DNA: TGTGCCACCAGCGGGGGACAGGGCATGGCTAACACTGAAGCTTTCTTT
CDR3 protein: CATSGGQGMANTEAFF

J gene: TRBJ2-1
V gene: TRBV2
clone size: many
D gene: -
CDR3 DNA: TGTGCCAGCAGTTTTCCCAATGAGCAGTTCTTC
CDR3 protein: CASSFPNEQFF

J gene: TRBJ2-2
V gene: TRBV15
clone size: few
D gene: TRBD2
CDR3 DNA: TGTGCCACCTCTAAACCCCTAACTAGCGGGGATCTCGGGGAGCTGTTTTTT
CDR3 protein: CATSKPLTSGDLGELFF